This record covers a single T cell receptor (beta chain). The antigen remains undetermined. This sample stems from a study of cytomegalovirus exposure and HLA in healthy donors. General study findings and limits: Among TCR beta chains, those listed as cytomegalovirus-associated numbered under 200.

Only in-frame clones appear in the TCRdb table, and some are missing; sequencing was by immunoSEQ multiplex PCR. Among some 120,000 clones listed, around 92% were seen once. Sequenced sample: PBMCs. This sequence was found in a man aged 30 to 39 in good health and CMV-seronegative.

As DNA, the CDR3 is TGTGCCAGCAGTTACTACCTCGGGGGGCACTACAATGAGCAGTTCTTC. Translated: CASSYYLGGHYNEQFF. The chain recombines TRBV6-5 with TRBJ2-1, with D perhaps matching TRBD2 (7 bases). V lost 1 base and J lost 3, with 13 bases in between. The CDR3 is 16 amino acids. The V gene's germline CDR1 is MNHEY and CDR2 SVGAGI.